The 8 T cell receptor beta chains in this list originate from one sample, sequenced in a study of shared clonotypes between healthy human individuals. Some clones are missing from TCRdb's copy, which holds only in-frame ones; the method was immunoSEQ multiplex PCR. The profile covers about 1.1 million clones, with roughly 80% appearing a single time and about 0.89% taken by the ten largest. Material: memory CD4+ T cells from PBMCs. The subset was: CD45RA-negative fraction. These receptors came from a man younger than 30 in good health. Some clones in this sample may be carry-over from other donors' samples.

The rearrangement joins TRBV6-1 to TRBJ2-7, with D hard to call. Trimming cost V 6 bases and J 5 bases, with 8 bases left between them. Germline values: CDR1 MNHNS, CDR2 SASEGT. This CDR3 spans 11 amino acids. CDR3 region: CASSGPDEQYF. In DNA form, the CDR3 reads TGTGCCAGCAGCGGGCCCGACGAGCAGTACTTC.

The chain is built from TRBV30 and TRBJ1-6; D not resolved. CDR1 is GTSNPN, CDR2 SVGIG, per germline (reference sequence). V was pared by 2 bases and J by 5 bases, with 10 bases between. The CDR3 has 14 amino acids. CDR3 region: CAWSRFSNNSPLHF. The CDR3 DNA reads TGTGCCTGGAGTCGATTCAGTAATAATTCACCCCTCCACTTT.

The chain is built from TRBV19 and TRBJ2-1; D gene ambiguous. V lost 7 bases to trimming and J lost 3 bases, with 4 bases between them. The CDR3 extends over 11 amino acids. Germline values: CDR1 LNHDA, CDR2 SQIVND (reference sequence). The CDR3 spells CASTNYNEQFF. DNA of the CDR3: TGTGCCAGTACGAACTACAATGAGCAGTTCTTC.

This clone has only a few counts. This sequence joins TRBV7-9 and TRBJ1-1; tentative D call: TRBD1 (6 bases). From germline, CDR1 is SEHNR and CDR2 FQNEAQ (reference sequence). V was cut by 5 bases and J by 0 bases, with 13 bases left in between. The CDR3 has 15 residues. The CDR3 DNA sequence: TGTGCCAGCAGCCCCTACAGGGCCCTGAACACTGAAGCTTTCTTT. This translates into CASSPYRALNTEAFF.

The rearrangement links TRBV5-1 to TRBJ2-5; D call uncertain. The CDR3 spans 12 residues. Trimming removed 4 bases at V and 3 bases at J, with 7 bases between. The V gene's germline CDR1 is SGHRS and CDR2 YFSETQ. The CDR3 DNA reads TGCGCCAGCAGCCAAATCAAAGAGACCCAGTACTTC. This codes for CASSQIKETQYF.

This clone was recorded at least ten times. The CDR3 protein is CASSFTNSQGNTEAFF. The CDR3 bases are TGTGCCAGCAGCTTCACAAACTCACAGGGGAACACTGAAGCTTTCTTT. V and J are TRBV7-9 and TRBJ1-1, with a tentative D call TRBD1 (6 bases). The CDR3 extends over 16 amino acids. With 3 bases removed from V and 1 base from J, the gap between germline ends came to 15 bases. Germline lookup yields CDR1 SEHNR and CDR2 FQNEAQ (reference sequence).

Notes on this clone: A much larger clone lies a single base off, so this may be a read error. Other DNA sequences within the sample encode an identical CDR3. The chain employs TRBV5-8 and TRBJ2-3; D call uncertain. Trimming pared 0 bases from V and 1 base from J, leaving 3 bases between. The germline V gene has CDR1 SGHTS and CDR2 YDEGEE. CDR3 size: 13 residues. The CDR3 DNA reads TGTGCCAGCAGCTTGGGTGGCACAGATACGCAGTATTTT. It translates to CASSLGGTDTQYF.

The V and J genes are TRBV27 and TRBJ1-2; 7 nucleotides line up with TRBD1. This CDR3 is 12 amino acids long. The V and J ends lost 5 bases and 4 bases, in that order; junction bases with no gene match: 1. Germline V gene sequence: CDR1 MNHEY, CDR2 SMNVEV (reference sequence). The CDR3 reads CASSRTGYGYTF. The CDR3 bases are TGTGCCAGCAGTCGGACAGGCTATGGCTACACCTTC.